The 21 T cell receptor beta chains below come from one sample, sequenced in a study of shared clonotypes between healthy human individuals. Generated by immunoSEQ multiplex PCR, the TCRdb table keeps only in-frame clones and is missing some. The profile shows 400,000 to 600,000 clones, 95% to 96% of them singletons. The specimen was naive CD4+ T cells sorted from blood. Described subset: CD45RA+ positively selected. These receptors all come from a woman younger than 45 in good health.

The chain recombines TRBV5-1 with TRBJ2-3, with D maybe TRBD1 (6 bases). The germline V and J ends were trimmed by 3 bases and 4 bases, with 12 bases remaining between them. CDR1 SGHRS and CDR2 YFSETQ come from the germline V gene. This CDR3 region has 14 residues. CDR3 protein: CASSSQGQPDTQYF. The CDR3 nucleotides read TGCGCCAGCAGCTCGCAAGGACAGCCAGATACGCAGTATTTT. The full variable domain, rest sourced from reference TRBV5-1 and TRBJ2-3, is KAGVTQTPRYLIKTRGQQVTLSCSPISGHRSVSWYQQTPGQGLQFLFEYFSETQRNKGNFPGRFSGRQFSNSRSEMNVSTLELGDSALYLCASSSQGQPDTQYFGPGTRLTVL.

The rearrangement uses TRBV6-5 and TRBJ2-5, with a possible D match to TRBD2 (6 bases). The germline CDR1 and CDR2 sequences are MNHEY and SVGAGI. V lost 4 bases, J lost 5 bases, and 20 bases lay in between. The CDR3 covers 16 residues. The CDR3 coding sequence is TGTGCCAGCAGTTCCTTGGGTATAGGCGGGAAGGAGACCCAGTACTTC. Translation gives CASSSLGIGGKETQYF.

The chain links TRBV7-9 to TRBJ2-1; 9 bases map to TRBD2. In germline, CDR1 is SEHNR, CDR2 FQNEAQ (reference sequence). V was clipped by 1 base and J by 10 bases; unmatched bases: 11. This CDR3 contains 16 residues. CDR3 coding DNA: TGTGCCAGCAGCTTAGAGACTAGCGGACCCCTCAACGAGCAGTTCTTC. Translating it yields CASSLETSGPLNEQFF.

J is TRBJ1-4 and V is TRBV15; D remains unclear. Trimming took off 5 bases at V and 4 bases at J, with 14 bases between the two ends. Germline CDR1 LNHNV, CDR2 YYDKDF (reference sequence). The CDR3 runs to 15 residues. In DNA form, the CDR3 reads TGTGCCACCAGCCCTCGGGCCGCTAATAATGAAAAACTGTTTTTT. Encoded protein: CATSPRAANNEKLFF.

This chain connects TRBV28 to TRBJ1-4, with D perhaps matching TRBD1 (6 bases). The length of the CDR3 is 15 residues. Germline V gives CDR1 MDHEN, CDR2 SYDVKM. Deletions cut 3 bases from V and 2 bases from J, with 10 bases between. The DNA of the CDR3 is TGTGCCAGCAGTTTGCAGCAGGGGACTAATGAAAAACTGTTTTTT. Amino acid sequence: CASSLQQGTNEKLFF.

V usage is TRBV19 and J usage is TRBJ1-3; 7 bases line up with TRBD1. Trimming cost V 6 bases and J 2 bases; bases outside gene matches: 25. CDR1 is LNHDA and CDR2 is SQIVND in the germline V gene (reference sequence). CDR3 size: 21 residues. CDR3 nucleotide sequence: TGTGCCAGTAGCTCCGGCCCAGACAGGGTTATATGGAGGGTGCCTGGAAACACCATATATTTT. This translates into CASSSGPDRVIWRVPGNTIYF.

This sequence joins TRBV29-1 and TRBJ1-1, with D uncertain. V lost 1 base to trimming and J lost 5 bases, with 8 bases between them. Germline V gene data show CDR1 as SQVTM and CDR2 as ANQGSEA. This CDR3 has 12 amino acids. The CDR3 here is CSVEVYGTEAFF. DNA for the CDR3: TGCAGCGTTGAAGTGTACGGGACTGAAGCTTTCTTT.

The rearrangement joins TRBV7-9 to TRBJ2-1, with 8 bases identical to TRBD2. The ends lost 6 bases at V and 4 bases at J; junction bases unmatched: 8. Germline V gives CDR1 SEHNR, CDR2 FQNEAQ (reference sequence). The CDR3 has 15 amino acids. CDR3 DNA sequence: TGTGCCAGCAGTCCTCGGGAGGGCGGTTACAATGAGCAGTTCTTC. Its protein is CASSPREGGYNEQFF. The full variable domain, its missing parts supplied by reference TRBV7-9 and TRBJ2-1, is DTGVSQNPRHKITKRGQNVTFRCDPISEHNRLYWYRQTLGQGPEFLTYFQNEAQLEKSRLLSDRFSAERPKGSFSTLEIQRTEQGDSAMYLCASSPREGGYNEQFFGPGTRLTVL.

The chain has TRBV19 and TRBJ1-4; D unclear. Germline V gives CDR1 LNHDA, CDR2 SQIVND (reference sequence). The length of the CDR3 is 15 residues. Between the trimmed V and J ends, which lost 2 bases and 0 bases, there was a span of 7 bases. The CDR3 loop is CASSISGSTNEKLFF. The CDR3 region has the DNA TGTGCCAGTAGTATATCGGGATCAACTAATGAAAAACTGTTTTTT.

CDR3 DNA: TGTGCCAGCGCCCAGACAGTGAACACTGAAGCTTTCTTT. Translated, it gives CASAQTVNTEAFF. This rearrangement joins TRBV28 to TRBJ1-1; TRBD1 might be the D (5 bases). The CDR3 contains 13 residues. V was cut by 8 bases and J by 0 bases, with 10 bases left in between. CDR1 and CDR2 (germline): MDHEN, SYDVKM. Based on the CDR3 plus reference TRBV28 and TRBJ1-1, the full variable domain is DVKVTQSSRYLVKRTGEKVFLECVQDMDHENMFWYRQDPGLGLRLIYFSYDVKMKEKGDIPEGYSVSREKKERFSLILESASTNQTSMYLCASAQTVNTEAFFGQGTRLTVV.

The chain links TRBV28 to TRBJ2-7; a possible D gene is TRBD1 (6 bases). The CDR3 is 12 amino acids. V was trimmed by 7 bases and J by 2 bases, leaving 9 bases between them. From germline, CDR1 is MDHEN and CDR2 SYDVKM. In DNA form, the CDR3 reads TGTGCCAGCAAGGACAGTACCTACGAGCAGTACTTC. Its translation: CASKDSTYEQYF. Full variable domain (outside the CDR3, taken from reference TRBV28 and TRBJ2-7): DVKVTQSSRYLVKRTGEKVFLECVQDMDHENMFWYRQDPGLGLRLIYFSYDVKMKEKGDIPEGYSVSREKKERFSLILESASTNQTSMYLCASKDSTYEQYFGPGTRLTVT.

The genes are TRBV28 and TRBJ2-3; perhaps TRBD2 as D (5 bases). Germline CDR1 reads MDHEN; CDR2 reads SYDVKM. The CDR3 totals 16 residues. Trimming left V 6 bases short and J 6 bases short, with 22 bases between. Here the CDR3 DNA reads TGTGCCAGCAGGCTGGACTCCCACTTGGGTTTGGATACGCAGTATTTT. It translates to CASRLDSHLGLDTQYF.

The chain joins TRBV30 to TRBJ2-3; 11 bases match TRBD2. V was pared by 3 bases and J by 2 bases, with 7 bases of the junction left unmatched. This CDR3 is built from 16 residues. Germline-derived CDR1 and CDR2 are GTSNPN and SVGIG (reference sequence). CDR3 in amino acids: CAWSGTSGGNTDTQYF. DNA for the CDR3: TGTGCCTGGAGCGGGACTAGCGGAGGTAACACAGATACGCAGTATTTT.

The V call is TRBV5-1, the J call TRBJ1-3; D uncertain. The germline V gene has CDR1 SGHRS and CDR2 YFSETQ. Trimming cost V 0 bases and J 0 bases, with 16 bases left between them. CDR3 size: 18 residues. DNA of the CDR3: TGCGCCAGCAGCTTGGAGCTCGGTTGGCAGGTCTCTGGAAACACCATATATTTT. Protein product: CASSLELGWQVSGNTIYF.

CDR3 in amino acids: CASSSREPGYTF. The CDR3 coding sequence is TGTGCCAGCAGCTCCAGGGAACCTGGCTACACCTTC. The chain carries TRBV7-9 and TRBJ1-2; maybe TRBD1 (5 bases). Deletions cut 4 bases from V and 7 bases from J, with 10 bases between. CDR1 is SEHNR, CDR2 FQNEAQ, per germline (reference sequence). This CDR3 is 12 amino acids long.

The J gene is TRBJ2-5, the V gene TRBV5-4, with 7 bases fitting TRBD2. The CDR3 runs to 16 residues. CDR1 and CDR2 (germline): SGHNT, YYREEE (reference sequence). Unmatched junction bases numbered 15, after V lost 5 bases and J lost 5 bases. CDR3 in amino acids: CASRSGSATGGETQYF. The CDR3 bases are TGTGCCAGCAGGTCTGGTAGCGCGACCGGGGGGGAGACCCAGTACTTC. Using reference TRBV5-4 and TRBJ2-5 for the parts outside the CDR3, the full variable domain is ETGVTQSPTHLIKTRGQQVTLRCSSQSGHNTVSWYQQALGQGPQFIFQYYREEENGRGNFPPRFSGLQFPNYSSELNVNALELDDSALYLCASRSGSATGGETQYFGPGTRLLVL.

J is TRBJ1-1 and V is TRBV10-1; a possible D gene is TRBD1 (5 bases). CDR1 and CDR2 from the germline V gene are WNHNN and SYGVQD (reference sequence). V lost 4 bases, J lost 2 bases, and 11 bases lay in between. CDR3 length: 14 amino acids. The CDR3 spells CASSVGAFNTEAFF. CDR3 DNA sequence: TGCGCCAGCAGTGTCGGGGCTTTCAACACTGAAGCTTTCTTT.

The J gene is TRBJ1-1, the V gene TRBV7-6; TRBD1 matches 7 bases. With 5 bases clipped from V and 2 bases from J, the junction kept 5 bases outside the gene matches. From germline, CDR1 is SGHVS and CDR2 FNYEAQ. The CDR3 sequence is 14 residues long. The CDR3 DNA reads TGTGCCAGCAGCCCGGACAGGACCAACACTGAAGCTTTCTTT. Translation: CASSPDRTNTEAFF.

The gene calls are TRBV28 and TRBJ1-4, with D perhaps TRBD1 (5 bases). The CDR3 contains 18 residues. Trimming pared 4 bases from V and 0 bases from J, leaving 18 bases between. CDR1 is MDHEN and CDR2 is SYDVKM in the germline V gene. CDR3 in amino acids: CASSSYPGTPATNEKLFF. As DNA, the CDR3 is TGTGCCAGCAGTTCGTACCCCGGGACCCCTGCAACTAATGAAAAACTGTTTTTT.

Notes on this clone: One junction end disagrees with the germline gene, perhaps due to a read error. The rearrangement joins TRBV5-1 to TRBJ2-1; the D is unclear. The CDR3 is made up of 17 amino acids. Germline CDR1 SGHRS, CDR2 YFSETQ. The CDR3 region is CASSIPGPERSYNGQFF. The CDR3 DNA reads TGCGCCAGCAGCATCCCGGGCCCGGAGAGGAGCTACAATGGGCAGTTCTTC.

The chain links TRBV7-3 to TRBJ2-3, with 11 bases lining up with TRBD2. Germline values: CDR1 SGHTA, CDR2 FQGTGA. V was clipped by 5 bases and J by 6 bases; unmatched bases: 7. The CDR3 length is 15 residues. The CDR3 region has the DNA TGTGCCAGCAGCCCTCGGACTAGCGGGTATGATACGCAGTATTTT. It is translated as CASSPRTSGYDTQYF.